This paragraph reports one TCR beta chain. Its antigen is unknown. This specimen comes from a study of cytomegalovirus exposure and HLA in healthy donors. About the research overall: Of the donors genotyped, several hundred in all, about 80% fell in the Caucasian-associated ancestry cluster.

Study-wide findings and caveats: Later work found most CMV-associated TCR beta chains apparently HLA-restricted.

Primers: 60 Vbeta forward and 13 Jbeta reverse. Method: immunoSEQ multiplex PCR; TCRdb's copy keeps in-frame clones and lacks some. The profile shows about 190,000 clones, 74% of them singletons. The clonotype was recovered from a woman between 25 and 40 years old in good health and CMV-seropositive. Sequencing was done on a sample of PBMCs.

The CDR3 loop reads CASSLQGEGGELFF. The CDR3 region has the DNA TGCGCCAGCAGCCTACAGGGGGAGGGCGGGGAGCTGTTTTTT. The J gene is TRBJ2-2, the V gene TRBV4-1; weak D call: TRBD1 (8 bases). Between the trimmed V and J ends, which lost 4 bases and 7 bases, there was a span of 13 bases. CDR3 length: 14 residues. CDR1 and CDR2 (germline): MGHRA, YSYEKL.